The following is a T cell receptor (beta chain) sequence with its context. The data were obtained in a study of blood T cell repertoires in COVID-19. Recruitment covered about two dozen US areas and drew participants whose ages spanned about 18 to 90 years. No more than 2 weeks before study entry, exposed participants had met a case of COVID-19. V gave up 3 bases and J gave up 7 bases, with 10 bases separating them. Germline assignment: CDR1 MNHNS and CDR2 SASEGT. The CDR3 sequence is 13 residues long. Using immunoSEQ multiplex PCR, the repertoire was profiled, and TCRdb retains in-frame clones only, with some absent. The top ten hold less than 15% of the sample, which has a few hundred thousand clones, 90% seen once.

The specimen was PBMCs or T cells enriched from blood (not recorded which). The receptor comes from a man aged 25-45 years who had been exposed to COVID-19. This chain connects TRBV6-1 to TRBJ1-5; D possibly corresponds to TRBD1 (5 bases). Here the CDR3 reads CASSDTGMQPQHF. For the CDR3, the DNA is TGTGCCAGCAGTGACACAGGTATGCAGCCCCAGCATTTT.